The 10 T cell receptor beta chains in this list originate from one sample, sequenced in a study of CXCR3-negative and CXCR3-positive naive CD8 T cells. The libraries of TRB cDNA were prepared using 5' RACE with UMI labels. Following a re-call of the 5' RACE reads, TCRdb has one entry per CDR3 protein and lacks DNA. Recorded for this sample: about 89,000 distinct CDR3 sequences. Their cognate antigens are unknown. Whole-study findings and limits: A higher hydrophobicity marked the TRB CDR3s of CXCR3-positive naive cells versus CXCR3-negative naive cells.

Material for sequencing was naive CXCR3+ CD8+ T cells from blood. Regarding subset: CD45RO-CCR7+CD27+CD95- naive CD8+ T cells expressing CXCR3 (TNR3+). These receptors all stem from a human donor in good health. Some clones in this sample may be carry-over from other donors' samples.

The chain employs TRBV5-1 and TRBJ2-1; TCRdb selects TRBD1, and the lack of DNA leaves this call unchecked. CDR1 SGHRS and CDR2 YFSETQ come from the germline V gene. The CDR3 totals 14 residues. The CDR3 protein is CASSSGSTYNEQFF.

V gene TRBV6-2 or TRBV6-3 combines with J gene TRBJ1-1. CDR1 is MNHEY, CDR2 SVGEGT, per germline. This CDR3 has 16 residues. The CDR3 loop reads CASSEGLTPLNTEAFF.

The rearrangement links TRBV5-8 to TRBJ2-7; TCRdb returns TRBD2, unconfirmable since there is no DNA. The CDR3 is 16 residues long. Germline V lookup: CDR1 SGHTS, CDR2 YDEGEE. The CDR3 here is CASSLGTSGVSYEQYF.

V gene TRBV5-1 combines with J gene TRBJ2-7; TCRdb names TRBD1, which stays unverified in the absence of DNA. Germline V gene lookup returns CDR1 SGHRS and CDR2 YFSETQ. The CDR3 sequence is 15 residues long. This chain's CDR3 is CASSSGGSLWDEQYF. The full variable domain, with the rest looked up from reference TRBV5-1 and TRBJ2-7, is KAGVTQTPRYLIKTRGQQVTLSCSPISGHRSVSWYQQTPGQGLQFLFEYFSETQRNKGNFPGRFSGRQFSNSRSEMNVSTLELGDSALYLCASSSGGSLWDEQYFGPGTRLTVT.

This chain uses TRBV28 with TRBJ2-3. Germline V gene lookup returns CDR1 MDHEN and CDR2 SYDVKM. The CDR3 totals 12 residues. This CDR3 reads CASSLQRDTQYF.

J is TRBJ2-5 and V is TRBV7-9. Germline-derived CDR1 and CDR2 are SEHNR and FQNEAQ (reference sequence). The length of the CDR3 is 14 residues. CDR3 in amino acids: CASSLPATEETQYF.

The CDR3: CASSFEGGSYNEQFF. This chain joins TRBV28 and TRBJ2-1. The germline V gene encodes CDR1 MDHEN and CDR2 SYDVKM. The CDR3 covers 15 residues.

The rearrangement links TRBV18 to TRBJ2-7; checking the TCRdb D call of TRBD2 is not possible without DNA. Germline V gene sequence: CDR1 KGHSH, CDR2 LQKENI. There are 15 residues in the CDR3. This chain's CDR3 is CASSPPPALDYEQYF.

This sequence joins TRBV29-1 and TRBJ2-7; TCRdb's D call of TRBD1 is untestable without DNA. Germline V gene data show CDR1 as SQVTM and CDR2 as ANQGSEA. There are 16 residues in the CDR3. CDR3 loop: CSVEGGFGTPDYEQYF.

The CDR3 region is CAISESIGGGGRLNEQFF. J is TRBJ2-1 and V is TRBV10-3; TCRdb designates TRBD1, a call that cannot be tested without DNA. Germline CDR1 and CDR2: ENHRY and SYGVKD. The CDR3 sequence is 18 residues long.